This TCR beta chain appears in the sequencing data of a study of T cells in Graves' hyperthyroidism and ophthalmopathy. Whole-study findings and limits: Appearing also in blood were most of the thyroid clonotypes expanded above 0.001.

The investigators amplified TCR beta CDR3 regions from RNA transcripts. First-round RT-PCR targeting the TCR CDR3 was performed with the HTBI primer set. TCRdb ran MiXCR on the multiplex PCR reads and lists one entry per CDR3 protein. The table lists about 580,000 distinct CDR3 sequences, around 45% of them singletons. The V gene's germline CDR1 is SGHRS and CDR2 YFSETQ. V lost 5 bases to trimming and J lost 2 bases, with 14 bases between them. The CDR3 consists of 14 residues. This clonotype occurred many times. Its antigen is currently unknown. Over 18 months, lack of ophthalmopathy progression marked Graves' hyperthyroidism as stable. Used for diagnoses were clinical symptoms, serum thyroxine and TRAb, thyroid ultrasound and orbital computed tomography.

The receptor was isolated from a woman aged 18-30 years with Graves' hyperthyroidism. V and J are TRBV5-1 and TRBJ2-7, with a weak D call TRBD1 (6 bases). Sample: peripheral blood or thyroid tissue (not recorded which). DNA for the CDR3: TGCGCCAGCAGTCGCGAGAGGGGGACCTACGAGCAGTACTTC. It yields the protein CASSRERGTYEQYF.